Listed below are T cell receptor beta chains from one sample, sequenced in a study of cytomegalovirus exposure and HLA in healthy donors. TCRdb's table, derived via immunoSEQ multiplex PCR, lists solely in-frame clones and lacks some. This table has 150,000 to 160,000 clones, around 79% appearing once. The sequenced material came from PBMCs. The origin of the receptors is a man aged 18 to 29 in good health and CMV-seronegative. Each CDR3 is given with its conserved first and last residue. A D gene is named only where the DNA matches it firmly. Size tells how often a clone was seen (once, few, many) or the class of an expanded clone, and some rows leave it out.

J gene: TRBJ1-1
clone size: few
D gene: -
V gene: TRBV5-1
CDR3 DNA: TGCGCCAGCAGCTTAACCCATACAGCTATGAACACTGAAGCTTTCTTT
CDR3 protein: CASSLTHTAMNTEAFF

J gene: TRBJ2-5
clone size: few
D gene: TRBD2
V gene: TRBV5-4
CDR3 DNA: TGTGCCAGCAGCGTCTTAGGGACTAGCGGGGGGTTGGACCAAGAGACCCAGTACTTC
CDR3 protein: CASSVLGTSGGLDQETQYF

J gene: TRBJ1-6
clone size: -
D gene: -
V gene: TRBV5-5
CDR3 DNA: TGTGCCAGCAGCTTGGCGGACCCTTCGGGATATGCACCCCTCCACTTT
CDR3 protein: CASSLADPSGYAPLHF

J gene: TRBJ1-1
clone size: -
D gene: -
V gene: TRBV13
CDR3 DNA: TGTGCCAGCAGCTTAGCCCCTCGGACTTATTACACTGAAGCTTTCTTT
CDR3 protein: CASSLAPRTYYTEAFF

J gene: TRBJ2-2
clone size: -
D gene: -
V gene: TRBV25-1
CDR3 DNA: TGTGCCAGCAGCCCCGGGATCGGGAACACCGGGGAGCTGTTTTTT
CDR3 protein: CASSPGIGNTGELFF

J gene: TRBJ2-3
clone size: -
D gene: TRBD2
V gene: TRBV4-3
CDR3 DNA: TGCGCCAGCAGCCAGGATCCTAGCGGGGGGGCCCCAGATACGCAGTATTTT
CDR3 protein: CASSQDPSGGAPDTQYF

J gene: TRBJ1-5
clone size: -
D gene: TRBD1
V gene: TRBV5-1
CDR3 DNA: TGCGCCAGCAGCGCCGGGACAGGGGATGGTCAGCCCCAGCATTTT
CDR3 protein: CASSAGTGDGQPQHF

J gene: TRBJ1-4
clone size: -
D gene: -
V gene: TRBV5-1
CDR3 DNA: TGCGCCAGCAGCGTCGGGTCCTCAGGGGCAACTAATGAAAAACTGTTTTTT
CDR3 protein: CASSVGSSGATNEKLFF

J gene: TRBJ1-5
clone size: once
D gene: TRBD1
V gene: TRBV11-2
CDR3 DNA: TGTGCCAGCAGCTTAAGACAGGGTCGGCCCCAGCATTTT
CDR3 protein: CASSLRQGRPQHF

J gene: TRBJ2-1
clone size: -
D gene: TRBD1
V gene: TRBV7-2
CDR3 DNA: TGTGCCAGCAGCCGGCGGGACAGGGGATATGAGCAGTTCTTC
CDR3 protein: CASSRRDRGYEQFF

J gene: TRBJ1-1
clone size: -
D gene: TRBD1
V gene: TRBV7-3
CDR3 DNA: TGTGCCAGCAGCTTACGGGGACAGTCCCCTGAAGCTTTCTTT
CDR3 protein: CASSLRGQSPEAFF

J gene: TRBJ2-4
clone size: few
D gene: -
V gene: TRBV6-4
CDR3 DNA: TGTGCCAGCAGTGAAGGGAGCGGGAACATTCAGTACTTC
CDR3 protein: CASSEGSGNIQYF

J gene: TRBJ1-3
clone size: few
D gene: -
V gene: TRBV6-1
CDR3 DNA: TGTGCCAGCAGTGAAAACAGGGCTGGCGGAAACACCATATATTTT
CDR3 protein: CASSENRAGGNTIYF

J gene: TRBJ2-2
clone size: many
D gene: TRBD1
V gene: TRBV18
CDR3 DNA: TGTGCCAGCTCACTACGGGACAGTTTAAACACCGGGGAGCTGTTTTTT
CDR3 protein: CASSLRDSLNTGELFF

J gene: TRBJ1-2
clone size: -
D gene: -
V gene: TRBV30
CDR3 DNA: TGTGCCTGGAGTACTCCGGGACATTATGGCTACACCTTC
CDR3 protein: CAWSTPGHYGYTF

J gene: TRBJ2-2
clone size: -
D gene: -
V gene: TRBV6-6
CDR3 DNA: TGTGCCAGCAGCAGAGGGACTCAATACACCGGGGAGCTGTTTTTT
CDR3 protein: CASSRGTQYTGELFF

J gene: TRBJ1-1
clone size: -
D gene: -
V gene: TRBV28
CDR3 DNA: TGTGCCAACGGGCACAGGGCGACTGAAGCTTTCTTT
CDR3 protein: CANGHRATEAFF

J gene: TRBJ2-6
clone size: -
D gene: TRBD1
V gene: TRBV2
CDR3 DNA: TGTGCCAGTTTACAGGGGGCTGACCCTGGGGCCAACGTCCTGACTTTC
CDR3 protein: CASLQGADPGANVLTF

J gene: TRBJ2-1
clone size: once
D gene: TRBD1
V gene: TRBV7-6
CDR3 DNA: TGTGCCAGCAGCCACGGACAGGAAAACAATGAGCAGTTCTTC
CDR3 protein: CASSHGQENNEQFF

J gene: TRBJ1-1
clone size: -
D gene: -
V gene: TRBV7-2
CDR3 DNA: TGTGCCAGCAGCCTTGGTACAGAGAACACTGAAGCTTTCTTT
CDR3 protein: CASSLGTENTEAFF

J gene: TRBJ1-5
clone size: -
D gene: TRBD1
V gene: TRBV6-1
CDR3 DNA: TGTGCCAGCAGCGAAACAGGGGGGAATCAGCCCCAGCATTTT
CDR3 protein: CASSETGGNQPQHF

J gene: TRBJ2-1
clone size: -
D gene: TRBD2
V gene: TRBV28
CDR3 DNA: TGTGCCAGCAGTTTGGGCCGAGGGAGCGGGGGGGCAAATGAGCAGTTCTTC
CDR3 protein: CASSLGRGSGGANEQFF

J gene: TRBJ2-3
clone size: -
D gene: TRBD2
V gene: TRBV5-4
CDR3 DNA: TGTGCCACCTCCCCGGGACTAGCGGGGATTCTGGGCACAGATACGCAGTATTTT
CDR3 protein: CATSPGLAGILGTDTQYF

J gene: TRBJ2-1
clone size: -
D gene: -
V gene: TRBV2
CDR3 DNA: TGTGCCAGCAGTGTTCTGGAGGGCTCCTACAATGAGCAGTTCTTC
CDR3 protein: CASSVLEGSYNEQFF

J gene: TRBJ2-2
clone size: -
D gene: TRBD1
V gene: TRBV7-2
CDR3 DNA: TGTGCCAGCAGCCGAGGGAGGCAGGGGGCGCCGGACACCGGGGAGCTGTTTTTT
CDR3 protein: CASSRGRQGAPDTGELFF

J gene: TRBJ2-1
clone size: -
D gene: -
V gene: TRBV5-4
CDR3 DNA: TGTGCCAGCAGCTTGGGAGGCGGGGGCACCTACAATGAGCAGTTCTTC
CDR3 protein: CASSLGGGGTYNEQFF

J gene: TRBJ1-2
clone size: -
D gene: -
V gene: TRBV28
CDR3 DNA: TGTGCCAGCAGTTTCTCGGACTATGGCTACACCTTC
CDR3 protein: CASSFSDYGYTF

J gene: TRBJ2-6
clone size: -
D gene: -
V gene: TRBV7-2
CDR3 DNA: TGTGCCAGCAGCTTAGGTCTCTCTGGGGCCAACGTCCTGACTTTC
CDR3 protein: CASSLGLSGANVLTF

J gene: TRBJ1-2
clone size: few
D gene: TRBD1
V gene: TRBV2
CDR3 DNA: TGTGCCACCTTAGGGACAGGGAATGGCTACACCTTC
CDR3 protein: CATLGTGNGYTF

J gene: TRBJ2-3
clone size: once
D gene: -
V gene: TRBV15
CDR3 DNA: TGTGCCACCCAAGACAGGTTTCACACAGATACGCAGTATTTT
CDR3 protein: CATQDRFHTDTQYF

J gene: TRBJ2-2
clone size: -
D gene: -
V gene: TRBV5-1
CDR3 DNA: TGCGCCAGCAGCTTGCCAGGGGCGGACGGGGAGCTGTTTTTT
CDR3 protein: CASSLPGADGELFF

J gene: TRBJ2-7
clone size: -
D gene: -
V gene: TRBV9
CDR3 DNA: TGTGCCACAGCATGCAGGTGTTCCTACGAGCAGTACTTC
CDR3 protein: CATACRCSYEQYF

J gene: TRBJ1-2
clone size: -
D gene: -
V gene: TRBV7-2
CDR3 DNA: TGTGCCAGCAGCTTAATTGGAGACCGTGTCTATGGCTACACCTTC
CDR3 protein: CASSLIGDRVYGYTF

J gene: TRBJ2-2
clone size: few
D gene: TRBD2
V gene: TRBV5-4
CDR3 DNA: TGTGCCAGCAGCCCCGGACTAGCGGAGATCACCGGGGAGCTGTTTTTT
CDR3 protein: CASSPGLAEITGELFF

J gene: TRBJ2-7
clone size: -
D gene: -
V gene: TRBV7-3
CDR3 DNA: TGTGCCAGCAGCAAAAAGGAGAGACAGGTTTTAGAGCAGTACTTC
CDR3 protein: CASSKKERQVLEQYF

J gene: TRBJ1-1
clone size: -
D gene: -
V gene: TRBV5-3
CDR3 DNA: TGTGCCAGAGGGGGAGGGAACACTGAAGCTTTCTTT
CDR3 protein: CARGGGNTEAFF

J gene: TRBJ1-4
clone size: -
D gene: -
V gene: TRBV18
CDR3 DNA: TGTGCCAGCTCCGTCGGGGAAAAACTGTTTTTT
CDR3 protein: CASSVGEKLFF

J gene: TRBJ2-1
clone size: -
D gene: TRBD1
V gene: TRBV19
CDR3 DNA: TGTGCCAGTAGTATGGACAGGGCGTCCTACAATGAGCAGTTCTTC
CDR3 protein: CASSMDRASYNEQFF

J gene: TRBJ2-6
clone size: few
D gene: -
V gene: TRBV28
CDR3 DNA: TGTGCCAGCAGTTTATCCAGGGCCAACGTCCTGACTTTC
CDR3 protein: CASSLSRANVLTF

J gene: TRBJ2-3
clone size: -
D gene: TRBD2
V gene: TRBV6-5
CDR3 DNA: TGTGCCACCAGCCCCGACGCGGGGGGGGCAGATACGCAGTATTTT
CDR3 protein: CATSPDAGGADTQYF

J gene: TRBJ1-2
clone size: -
D gene: TRBD1
V gene: TRBV5-4
CDR3 DNA: TGTGCCAGCAGCTTGGAGGCAGGGGGCCGGGGCTACACCTTC
CDR3 protein: CASSLEAGGRGYTF

J gene: TRBJ2-7
clone size: -
D gene: -
V gene: TRBV11-3
CDR3 DNA: TGTGCCAGCAGCCACGGACAAAACTACGAGCAGTACTTC
CDR3 protein: CASSHGQNYEQYF

J gene: TRBJ1-2
clone size: -
D gene: -
V gene: TRBV19
CDR3 DNA: TGTGCCAGTAGTTCGACAGCTAACTATGGCTACACCTTC
CDR3 protein: CASSSTANYGYTF

J gene: TRBJ2-5
clone size: -
D gene: -
V gene: TRBV10-3
CDR3 DNA: TGTGCCATCAGTGAGTCGACGTGGGGGCAACAAGAGACCCAGTACTTC
CDR3 protein: CAISESTWGQQETQYF

J gene: TRBJ1-1
clone size: -
D gene: -
V gene: TRBV29-1
CDR3 DNA: TGCAGCGTCCCCCCTACAGTTTCGAACACTGAAGCTTTCTTT
CDR3 protein: CSVPPTVSNTEAFF

J gene: TRBJ1-6
clone size: -
D gene: -
V gene: TRBV5-4
CDR3 DNA: TGTGCCAGCAGCACCGCGGGGGTGGGAAATTCACCCCTCCACTTT
CDR3 protein: CASSTAGVGNSPLHF

J gene: TRBJ1-2
clone size: -
D gene: TRBD1
V gene: TRBV7-3
CDR3 DNA: TGTGCCAGCAGCGCCCCCGGGACAGGGGTCTATGGCTACACCTTC
CDR3 protein: CASSAPGTGVYGYTF

J gene: TRBJ1-1
clone size: few
D gene: -
V gene: TRBV19
CDR3 DNA: TGTGCCAGTAGTCGGATGGCAGGCAGGGCGGACACTGAAGCTTTCTTT
CDR3 protein: CASSRMAGRADTEAFF

J gene: TRBJ2-2
clone size: -
D gene: -
V gene: TRBV14
CDR3 DNA: TGTGCCAGCAGCCATTCGAGGAACACCGGGGAGCTGTTTTTT
CDR3 protein: CASSHSRNTGELFF

J gene: TRBJ2-5
clone size: once
D gene: TRBD2
V gene: TRBV2
CDR3 DNA: TGTGCCAGCAGTGAACAGCGGGGGGGAGAGACCCAGTACTTC
CDR3 protein: CASSEQRGGETQYF

J gene: TRBJ2-1
clone size: -
D gene: -
V gene: TRBV28
CDR3 DNA: TGTGCCAGCAGTTTAGGCCAGGGAGGCATGCAGTTCTTC
CDR3 protein: CASSLGQGGMQFF

J gene: TRBJ1-6
clone size: -
D gene: -
V gene: TRBV9
CDR3 DNA: TGTGCCAGCAGCGTAGAGGGGGTGGGCTCCTATAATTCACCCCTCCACTTT
CDR3 protein: CASSVEGVGSYNSPLHF

J gene: TRBJ1-1
clone size: -
D gene: TRBD1
V gene: TRBV5-1
CDR3 DNA: TGCGCCAGCAGCGGGGCAGAGGGGGCAAAGGCTTTCTTT
CDR3 protein: CASSGAEGAKAFF